The 18 T cell receptor beta chains below come from one sample, sequenced in a study of long-term antiretroviral therapy in people with HIV. Version v3.0 of the immunoSEQ assay was performed at survey level. TCRdb keeps only in-frame clones here, not all; method: immunoSEQ multiplex PCR. The repertoire includes roughly 29,000 clones, about 85% of them detected once, and about 7.7% sits in the top ten. The material sequenced was unsorted PBMCs, taken 3 years after starting antiretroviral therapy. All receptors derive from a middle-aged man with HIV.

CDR3: CASSLWCQPPDSNQPQHF. Written as DNA, the CDR3 is TGCGCCAGCAGCTTGTGGTGCCAGCCGCCCGATAGCAATCAGCCCCAGCATTTT. The chain combines TRBV5-1 with TRBJ1-5; D unresolved. The CDR3 is 18 residues long. Germline V gives CDR1 SGHRS, CDR2 YFSETQ. V gave up 1 base and J gave up 0 bases, with 17 bases separating them.

This clone was observed a handful of times. The V gene is TRBV23-1, the J gene TRBJ2-5, with TRBD1 matching over 10 bases. TRBV23-1 is an ORF for which the function is uncertain. V gave up 3 bases and J gave up 4 bases; unmatched junction bases: 8. The CDR3 contains 16 residues. The CDR3 bases are TGCGCCAGCAGTCATCTGGGACAGGGGTTCCCAGAGACCCAGTACTTC. Its translation: CASSHLGQGFPETQYF.

The V call is TRBV9, the J call TRBJ1-2; D unclear. This CDR3 comprises 12 residues. CDR1 and CDR2 from the germline V gene are SGDLS and YYNGEE. Trimming took 0 bases from V and 6 from J, leaving 6 bases between them. CDR3 residues: CASSVVGNGYTF. The CDR3, as DNA: TGTGCCAGCAGCGTAGTGGGGAATGGCTACACCTTC.

This clone appeared a few times. The chain employs TRBV5-4 and TRBJ2-3; TRBD2 matches at 8 bases. The germline gives CDR1 SGHNT, CDR2 YYREEE (reference sequence). CDR3 length equals 15 residues. The V and J ends lost 2 bases and 1 base, in that order; junction bases with no gene match: 3. CDR3 residues: CASSFETSGTDTQYF. The CDR3, as DNA: TGTGCCAGCAGCTTTGAGACTAGCGGCACAGATACGCAGTATTTT.

The rearrangement links TRBV9 to TRBJ1-4, with D unclear. The germline V gene has CDR1 SGDLS and CDR2 YYNGEE. The CDR3 is 15 amino acids. V gave up 3 bases and J gave up 6 bases, with 15 bases separating them. The chain's CDR3 is CASSAHSGGDEKLFF. CDR3 DNA sequence: TGTGCCAGCAGCGCCCATTCCGGTGGGGATGAAAAACTGTTTTTT.

The chain links TRBV11-2 to TRBJ2-7, with TRBD2 matching 8 bases. This CDR3 contains 17 residues. V was pared by 0 bases and J by 4 bases, with 11 bases of the junction left unmatched. The germline V gene encodes CDR1 SGHAT and CDR2 FQNNGV. The CDR3 sequence is CASSLEWSRAGAYEQYF. The CDR3 nucleotides are TGTGCCAGCAGCTTAGAGTGGAGTCGAGCGGGAGCTTACGAGCAGTACTTC. Together with reference TRBV11-2 and TRBJ2-7, the CDR3 gives the full variable domain: EAGVAQSPRYKIIEKRQSVAFWCNPISGHATLYWYQQILGQGPKLLIQFQNNGVVDDSQLPKDRFSAERLKGVDSTLKIQPAKLEDSAVYLCASSLEWSRAGAYEQYFGPGTRLTVT.

The CDR3 nucleotides read TGTGCCAGCAGCATCGAGAACGACACCCCCTACGAGCAGTACTTC. It specifies CASSIENDTPYEQYF. V is TRBV7-9 and J is TRBJ2-7; D not certain. Looked up from germline, CDR1 is SEHNR and CDR2 is FQNEAQ (reference sequence). This CDR3 is built from 15 residues. Between the trimmed V and J ends, which lost 5 bases and 2 bases, there was a span of 16 bases.

V and J are TRBV30 and TRBJ2-5, with D maybe TRBD1 (5 bases). The V gene's germline CDR1 is GTSNPN and CDR2 SVGIG (reference sequence). The CDR3 is 11 amino acids. The V end was cut by 3 bases, the J end by 11 bases, with 13 bases between. CDR3 loop: CAWSQGAGQYF. The CDR3 nucleotides read TGTGCCTGGAGCCAAGGGGCAGGGCAGTACTTC.

The chain carries TRBV13 and TRBJ1-5; TRBD1 matches 7 bases. The germline gives CDR1 PRHDT, CDR2 FYEKMQ (reference sequence). J lost 7 bases, V lost 5 bases, and 8 bases had no gene match. CDR3 length: 14 residues. The CDR3 region has the DNA TGTGCCAGCAGCCTGGGACAGTCACTCCAGCCCCAGCATTTT. Translation: CASSLGQSLQPQHF.

V is TRBV11-2 and J is TRBJ2-1; 7 bases match TRBD2. The CDR3 has 16 residues. V was clipped by 0 bases and J by 3 bases; unmatched bases: 5. Germline-derived CDR1 and CDR2 are SGHAT and FQNNGV. CDR3 sequence (DNA): TGTGCCAGCAGCTTAGATTTGGGGGGGGACTACAATGAGCAGTTCTTC. It codes for CASSLDLGGDYNEQFF.

This sequence joins TRBV4-2 and TRBJ2-7; D call uncertain. The germline V gene has CDR1 LGHNA and CDR2 YNFKEQ. The CDR3 is made up of 15 amino acids. Trimming stripped 0 bases from V and 0 bases from J, with 9 bases between. The CDR3 sequence: CASSQDQVGSYEQYF. CDR3 coding DNA: TGTGCCAGCAGCCAAGATCAGGTGGGCTCCTACGAGCAGTACTTC.

This clone has only a few counts. The chain couples TRBV9 to TRBJ2-3; TRBD2 matches at 10 bases. The junction had 0 bases not matched to a gene; V was cut back by 2 bases and J by 0 bases. Germline lookup yields CDR1 SGDLS and CDR2 YYNGEE. The CDR3 sequence is 15 residues long. The CDR3 sequence: CASSVSGGSTDTQYF. In DNA form, the CDR3 reads TGTGCCAGCAGCGTTAGCGGGGGGAGCACAGATACGCAGTATTTT.

The rearrangement links TRBV27 to TRBJ1-2, with D possibly TRBD1 on 6 matching bases. Trimming shortened V by 6 bases and J by 6 bases, and 20 bases separated the two germline ends. The length of the CDR3 is 15 residues. Germline loops: CDR1 MNHEY, CDR2 SMNVEV (reference sequence). This CDR3 reads CASSPAQGKTNGYTF. DNA of the CDR3: TGTGCCAGCAGCCCCGCGCAGGGGAAGACCAATGGCTACACCTTC.

This clone was seen a single time. This chain links TRBV6-5 with TRBJ1-2; 9 nucleotides align to TRBD1. This CDR3 spans 14 amino acids. From germline, CDR1 is MNHEY and CDR2 SVGAGI. After removal of 6 bases from V and 5 bases from J, the junction contained 7 bases not matched to a gene. The DNA of the CDR3 is TGTGCCAGCAGCTGGACAGGGGCCACGTATGGCTACACCTTC. Translation: CASSWTGATYGYTF.

V gene TRBV19 combines with J gene TRBJ2-7, with D unresolved. The CDR3 covers 20 residues. The V end was cut by 1 base, the J end by 0 bases, with 25 bases between. The germline V gene encodes CDR1 LNHDA and CDR2 SQIVND (reference sequence). Here the CDR3 reads CASSIGLSLFRIVPSYEQYF. CDR3 in DNA: TGTGCCAGTAGTATAGGATTGTCCCTCTTCCGAATAGTACCCTCCTACGAGCAGTACTTC. Full variable domain (missing parts from reference TRBV19 and TRBJ2-7): DGGITQSPKYLFRKEGQNVTLSCEQNLNHDAMYWYRQDPGQGLRLIYYSQIVNDFQKGDIAEGYSVSREKKESFPLTVTSAQKNPTAFYLCASSIGLSLFRIVPSYEQYFGPGTRLTVT.

This rearrangement joins TRBV19 to TRBJ2-5; TRBD1 matches at 9 bases. The CDR3 is 15 residues long. CDR1 is LNHDA and CDR2 is SQIVND in the germline V gene (reference sequence). Germline trimming cut 1 base from V and 4 bases from J; bases unmatched to any gene: 4. The chain's CDR3 is CASSIGPTGGETQYF. Written as DNA, the CDR3 is TGTGCCAGTAGTATAGGGCCGACAGGGGGAGAGACCCAGTACTTC.

The chain couples TRBV5-1 to TRBJ2-1; D is perhaps TRBD1 (5 bases). The CDR3 runs 15 residues. Germline CDR1 is SGHRS and CDR2 is YFSETQ. V lost 5 bases, J lost 1 base, and 13 bases lay in between. The CDR3 loop reads CASRAEGESYNEQFF. The DNA of the CDR3 is TGCGCCAGCAGGGCGGAAGGGGAATCCTACAATGAGCAGTTCTTC. The full variable domain, with the rest looked up from reference TRBV5-1 and TRBJ2-1, is KAGVTQTPRYLIKTRGQQVTLSCSPISGHRSVSWYQQTPGQGLQFLFEYFSETQRNKGNFPGRFSGRQFSNSRSEMNVSTLELGDSALYLCASRAEGESYNEQFFGPGTRLTVL.

The V and J genes are TRBV2 and TRBJ2-3; perhaps TRBD1 as D (5 bases). CDR3 length equals 16 residues. V lost 2 bases, J lost 2 bases, and 14 bases lay in between. The germline V gene encodes CDR1 SNHLY and CDR2 FYNNEI. The CDR3 protein is CASSELYGQYTDTQYF. The CDR3 nucleotides read TGTGCCAGCAGTGAACTGTACGGACAATACACAGATACGCAGTATTTT.